A single sample is the source of the 23 T cell receptor beta chains below, sequenced in a study of blood T cell repertoires in COVID-19. Produced via immunoSEQ multiplex PCR; TCRdb's table is partial and in-frame only. The sample carries 220,000 or so clones, roughly nine tenths recorded once. Sequences were obtained from peripheral blood. The receptors here all came from a woman between 50 and 59 years old with COVID-19, enrolled during active disease.

This chain connects TRBV5-5 to TRBJ2-1, with D perhaps TRBD1 (6 bases). Trimming removed 3 bases from V and 8 bases from J, with 15 bases in between. CDR3 size: 14 residues. Germline loops: CDR1 SGHKS, CDR2 YYEKEE (reference sequence). CDR3 amino acids: CASSSLVGGYEQFF. CDR3 nucleotide sequence: TGTGCCAGCAGCTCCCTAGTTGGGGGCTATGAGCAGTTCTTC.

Ten or more counts support this clone. This rearrangement joins TRBV10-1 to TRBJ1-1, with TRBD1 matching over 9 bases. CDR3 size: 14 residues. CDR1 and CDR2 (germline): WNHNN, SYGVQD (reference sequence). Trimming cost V 2 bases and J 11 bases; bases outside gene matches: 9. Written as DNA, the CDR3 is TGCGCCAGCAGTGAGACCCGCACCGGGACAGGGGCTTTCTTT. It codes for CASSETRTGTGAFF.

The chain is built from TRBV10-1 and TRBJ1-1; 8 bases fit TRBD1. J was trimmed by 1 base and V by 6 bases; bases with no gene match: 7. Germline CDR1 is WNHNN and CDR2 is SYGVQD (reference sequence). The CDR3 has 15 residues. CDR3 region: CASRSAGGANTEAFF. CDR3 DNA: TGCGCCAGCAGATCAGCAGGGGGCGCGAACACTGAAGCTTTCTTT.

This clone was counted a few times. The V call is TRBV10-3, the J call TRBJ1-5; 10 bases are a match to TRBD1. The CDR3 covers 14 residues. Germline V lookup: CDR1 ENHRY, CDR2 SYGVKD. V lost 5 bases to trimming and J lost 6 bases; unmatched junction nucleotides: 4. The CDR3: CAISFGQGGQPQHF. The CDR3 coding sequence is TGTGCCATCAGTTTCGGACAGGGGGGTCAGCCCCAGCATTTT.

The chain is built from TRBV25-1 and TRBJ1-2; 7 bases line up with TRBD1. The ends lost 3 bases at V and 8 bases at J; junction bases unmatched: 12. Per germline, CDR1 MGHDK and CDR2 SYGVNS. The CDR3 length is 15 residues. The DNA for the CDR3 is TGTGCCAGCAGTGATCTATCTACGGACAGGCTGGGCTACACCTTC. It encodes CASSDLSTDRLGYTF.

V usage is TRBV7-9 and J usage is TRBJ2-4, with 7 bases fitting TRBD2. Per the germline V gene, CDR1 is SEHNR and CDR2 is FQNEAQ (reference sequence). The junction had 3 bases not matched to a gene; V was cut back by 2 bases and J by 8 bases. The CDR3 loop spans 13 amino acids. The CDR3 reads CASSLPGRDIQYF. The CDR3 bases are TGTGCCAGCAGCTTACCAGGGAGGGACATTCAGTACTTC.

The V and J genes are TRBV6-5 and TRBJ1-3; no clear D gene. The CDR3 is 14 amino acids. Trimming left V 5 bases short and J 4 bases short, with 12 bases between. CDR1 MNHEY and CDR2 SVGAGI come from the germline V gene. The CDR3 DNA reads TGTGCCAGCAGTCTACAGAAATCAGGAAACACCATATATTTT. Residues: CASSLQKSGNTIYF.

This chain uses TRBV28 with TRBJ2-4, with 7 bases matching TRBD1. V shed 6 bases and J 6 bases; nucleotides not matched to a gene: 2. The CDR3 has 12 residues. CDR1 and CDR2 from the germline V gene are MDHEN and SYDVKM. This CDR3 is CASRRTGNIQYF. Written as DNA, the CDR3 is TGTGCCAGCAGAAGGACAGGAAACATTCAGTACTTC.

The V gene is TRBV21-1, the J gene TRBJ1-6; the listed D gene, TRBD1, was not tested against the DNA. TRBV21-1 is listed as a pseudogene. The CDR3 runs to 16 residues. As DNA, the CDR3 is TGTGCCAGCAGCCCTACGTGGGGACAGATTAATTCACCCCTCCACTTT. Protein product: CASSPTWGQINSPLHF.

V and J are TRBV5-1 and TRBJ1-1; unclear D gene. The V gene lost 0 bases and the J gene lost 0 bases, with 9 bases spanning the gap. Germline CDR1 and CDR2: SGHRS and YFSETQ. CDR3 size: 15 residues. Written as DNA, the CDR3 is TGCGCCAGCAGCTTGGTAGGGAGGGTGAACACTGAAGCTTTCTTT. Protein sequence: CASSLVGRVNTEAFF.

The chain employs TRBV10-2 and TRBJ2-5; D not certain. The V gene lost 3 bases and the J gene lost 2 bases, with 10 bases spanning the gap. The CDR3 runs 14 residues. Germline V gene lookup returns CDR1 WSHSY and CDR2 SAAADI. This CDR3 reads CASSDRYFQETQYF. CDR3 in DNA: TGCGCCAGCAGTGACAGGTATTTTCAAGAGACCCAGTACTTC.

In its sample, this clone was seen many times. The genes are TRBV18 and TRBJ2-3; 12 positions agree with TRBD1. CDR3 size: 15 residues. The germline CDR1 and CDR2 sequences are KGHSH and LQKENI. The V segment lost 4 bases and the J segment 7 bases; nucleotides outside the gene matches: 6. As DNA, the CDR3 is TGTGCCAGCTCACGAGGGACAGGGGGCCCACATACGCAGTATTTT. Translated, it gives CASSRGTGGPHTQYF.

The V call is TRBV19, the J call TRBJ2-1; D remains unclear. Germline CDR1 and CDR2: LNHDA and SQIVND (reference sequence). Trimming took off 5 bases at V and 5 bases at J, with 13 bases between the two ends. This CDR3 has 14 residues. The CDR3 loop is CASSQAEIDNEQFF. CDR3 coding DNA: TGTGCCAGTAGTCAGGCAGAGATTGACAATGAGCAGTTCTTC.

V is TRBV2 and J is TRBJ1-2; 11 nucleotides align to TRBD1. The CDR3 spans 14 residues. Germline loops: CDR1 SNHLY, CDR2 FYNNEI. The V segment lost 3 bases and the J segment 3 bases; nucleotides outside the gene matches: 0. CDR3 protein: CASSEGQGDYGYTF. The CDR3 DNA sequence: TGTGCCAGCAGTGAGGGACAGGGGGACTATGGCTACACCTTC. Using reference TRBV2 and TRBJ1-2 for the parts outside the CDR3, the full variable domain is EPEVTQTPSHQVTQMGQEVILRCVPISNHLYFYWYRQILGQKVEFLVSFYNNEISEKSEIFDDQFSVERPDGSNFTLKIRSTKLEDSAMYFCASSEGQGDYGYTFGSGTRLTVV.

This chain joins TRBV12-3 or TRBV12-4 and TRBJ1-6; D possibly corresponds to TRBD1 (5 bases). CDR3 length: 12 amino acids. Between the trimmed V and J ends, which lost 6 bases and 9 bases, there was a span of 9 bases. This CDR3 reads CASRLQVSPLHF. The CDR3 nucleotides read TGTGCCAGCAGACTACAGGTTTCACCCCTCCACTTT.

The V gene is TRBV29-1, the J gene TRBJ1-1; D might be TRBD1 (6 bases). The V gene's germline CDR1 is SQVTM and CDR2 ANQGSEA. This CDR3 has 14 amino acids. V was trimmed by 2 bases and J by 7 bases, leaving 17 bases between them. DNA of the CDR3: TGCAGCGTTGAAACGCTTGAACACAGGGTTGAAGCTTTCTTT. It specifies CSVETLEHRVEAFF.

V usage is TRBV4-1 and J usage is TRBJ2-7; 11 bases map to TRBD1. The V segment lost 4 bases and the J segment 5 bases; nucleotides outside the gene matches: 7. CDR3 length equals 15 residues. Looked up from germline, CDR1 is MGHRA and CDR2 is YSYEKL. CDR3 sequence (DNA): TGCGCCAGCAGCCTCGGACAGGGGGCGAGAGACGAGCAGTACGTC. Protein: CASSLGQGARDEQYV.

The chain links TRBV28 to TRBJ2-7; D gene unclear. Trimming took 6 bases from V and 4 from J, leaving 7 bases between them. This CDR3 has 11 amino acids. Germline assignment: CDR1 MDHEN and CDR2 SYDVKM. This chain's CDR3 is CASSSQYEQYV. The CDR3 nucleotides are TGTGCCAGCAGCTCACAATACGAGCAGTACGTC.

The chain links TRBV7-3 to TRBJ1-1; 9 nucleotides agree with TRBD1. This CDR3 comprises 16 residues. J gave up 5 bases and V 1 base, and 8 bases lay outside the gene matches. From germline, CDR1 is SGHTA and CDR2 FQGTGA. The CDR3 loop is CASSLNGQGRDTEAFF. In DNA, the CDR3 is TGTGCCAGCAGCTTAAATGGACAGGGGCGGGATACTGAAGCTTTCTTT.

CDR3 sequence: CASSIISGGRETQYF. In DNA, the CDR3 is TGTGCCAGTAGTATTATTAGCGGGGGGAGAGAGACCCAGTACTTC. The chain joins TRBV19 to TRBJ2-5, with 10 bases matching TRBD2. Unmatched junction bases numbered 5, after V lost 3 bases and J lost 4 bases. This CDR3 is 15 amino acids long. The V gene's germline CDR1 is LNHDA and CDR2 SQIVND (reference sequence).

J is TRBJ1-5 and V is TRBV2, with TRBD1 as a possible D gene (6 bases). Germline-derived CDR1 and CDR2 are SNHLY and FYNNEI. V was trimmed by 8 bases and J by 4 bases, leaving 12 bases between them. CDR3 length equals 13 residues. The CDR3 region is CASVQDRNQPQHF. Here the CDR3 DNA reads TGTGCCAGCGTACAGGACAGAAATCAGCCCCAGCATTTT.

The J gene is TRBJ2-2, the V gene TRBV13; 8 bases agree with TRBD1. Germline CDR1 PRHDT, CDR2 FYEKMQ (reference sequence). The CDR3 contains 15 residues. The ends lost 3 bases at V and 4 bases at J; junction bases unmatched: 4. CDR3 in DNA: TGTGCCAGCAGCTTCCGACAGGGGTTCACCGGGGAGCTGTTTTTT. It encodes CASSFRQGFTGELFF.

This clone appeared a few times. This chain uses TRBV6-2 or TRBV6-3 with TRBJ1-5; no definite D call. V dropped 4 bases and J dropped 5 bases, with 15 bases sitting between them. CDR1 and CDR2 (germline): MNHEY, SVGEGT. The CDR3 is 15 amino acids. The CDR3 reads CASSWYNQVDQPQHF. In nucleotides, the CDR3 is TGTGCCAGCAGTTGGTACAACCAGGTCGATCAGCCCCAGCATTTT.